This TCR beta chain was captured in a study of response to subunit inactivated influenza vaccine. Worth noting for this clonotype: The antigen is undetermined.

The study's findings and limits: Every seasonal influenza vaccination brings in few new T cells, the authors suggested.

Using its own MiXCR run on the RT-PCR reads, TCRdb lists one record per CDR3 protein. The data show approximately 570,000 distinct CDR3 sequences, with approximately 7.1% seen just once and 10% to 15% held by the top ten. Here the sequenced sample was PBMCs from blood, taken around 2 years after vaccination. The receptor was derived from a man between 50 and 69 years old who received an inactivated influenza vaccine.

The CDR3 reads CASSLAPTRGTQYF. The CDR3 coding sequence is TGTGCCAGCAGCTTAGCGCCGACTCGCGGGACCCAGTACTTC. The chain employs TRBV7-9 and TRBJ2-5; no definite D call. This CDR3 is 14 amino acids long. Trimming left V 0 bases short and J 7 bases short, with 12 bases between. The germline CDR1 and CDR2 sequences are SEHNR and FQNEAQ (reference sequence).